Below, 9 T cell receptor beta chains from the same sample are listed, as sequenced in a study of blood T cell repertoires in COVID-19. Using immunoSEQ multiplex PCR, the repertoire was profiled, and TCRdb retains in-frame clones only, with some absent. The sample comprises a few hundred thousand clones, about 90% of which are singletons, and approximately 8.1% rests with the top ten. The specimen sequenced was peripheral blood. The source is a woman aged 50 to 60 who had recovered from COVID-19.

The J gene is TRBJ2-7, the V gene TRBV6-1; the D gene is possibly TRBD2 (5 bases). Germline-derived CDR1 and CDR2 are MNHNS and SASEGT. V lost 1 base to trimming and J lost 6 bases, with 13 bases between them. This CDR3 spans 14 amino acids. In DNA form, the CDR3 reads TGTGCCAGCAGTGAAGGCGGCCTAGCCGGCGAGCAGTACTTC. The encoded protein is CASSEGGLAGEQYF.

The J gene is TRBJ1-6, the V gene TRBV7-2, with D possibly TRBD1 on 6 matching bases. The germline V gene encodes CDR1 SGHTA and CDR2 FQGNSA. V lost 6 bases and J 5 bases, leaving 17 bases between the germline ends. This CDR3 has 16 amino acids. The CDR3 sequence is CASRLSAGADNSPLHF. As DNA, the CDR3 is TGTGCCAGCAGACTGAGTGCGGGGGCGGATAATTCACCCCTCCACTTT.

This chain links TRBV6-1 with TRBJ1-3; D is uncertain. Germline lookup yields CDR1 MNHNS and CDR2 SASEGT. V dropped 2 bases and J dropped 0 bases, with 8 bases sitting between them. CDR3 length: 15 residues. The CDR3 region is CASSESAVSGNTIYF. The CDR3 DNA is TGTGCCAGCAGTGAAAGCGCTGTCTCTGGAAACACCATATATTTT.

This chain links TRBV5-8 with TRBJ1-3; D uncertain. With 2 bases removed from V and 7 bases from J, the gap between germline ends came to 4 bases. The CDR3 runs 11 residues. Germline V gene data show CDR1 as SGHTS and CDR2 as YDEGEE. CDR3 nucleotide sequence: TGTGCCAGCAGCTTACGGAACACCATATATTTT. Protein product: CASSLRNTIYF.

CDR3 coding DNA: TGTGCCAACTTGGCACATACTATTGGCACTGAAGCTTTCTTT. Its protein product is CANLAHTIGTEAFF. The V call is TRBV21-1, the J call TRBJ1-1. TRBV21-1 is designated a pseudogene. The length of the CDR3 is 14 residues.

This clone was seen once. The V call is TRBV10-3, the J call TRBJ1-6, with a possible D match to TRBD1 (6 bases). The CDR3 is 13 residues long. CDR1 and CDR2 (germline): ENHRY, SYGVKD. Trimming stripped 5 bases from V and 7 bases from J, with 9 bases between. CDR3 nucleotide sequence: TGTGCCATCAGTACAGGGCAGAATTCACCCCTCCACTTT. This encodes CAISTGQNSPLHF.

The genes are TRBV5-8 and TRBJ2-3, with a possible D match to TRBD2 (6 bases). The V gene lost 1 base and the J gene lost 2 bases, with 11 bases spanning the gap. The CDR3 consists of 15 residues. Germline V lookup: CDR1 SGHTS, CDR2 YDEGEE. The CDR3 here is CASSLRSSDTDTQYF. CDR3 coding DNA: TGTGCCAGCAGCTTGAGGTCTAGCGACACAGATACGCAGTATTTT.

The rearrangement joins TRBV6-6 to TRBJ2-3, with 15 nucleotides matching TRBD2. CDR3 length: 17 amino acids. Germline CDR1 MNHNY, CDR2 SVGAGI (reference sequence). Unmatched junction bases numbered 6, after V lost 5 bases and J lost 3 bases. The CDR3 loop reads CASSLGLAGGATDTQYF. DNA for the CDR3: TGTGCCAGCAGTCTGGGACTAGCGGGAGGAGCTACAGATACGCAGTATTTT.

The chain is built from TRBV2 and TRBJ2-5; 9 nucleotides match TRBD2. V trimming: 5 bases; J trimming: 3 bases; junction bases outside the gene matches: 10. Germline loops: CDR1 SNHLY, CDR2 FYNNEI. This CDR3 has 16 amino acids. For the CDR3, the DNA is TGTGCCAGCAGTCCGTTAGCGGGAGAGATGAAAGAGACCCAGTACTTC. Amino acids: CASSPLAGEMKETQYF.